One sample yielded the 24 T cell receptor beta chains listed below, sequenced in a study of blood T cell repertoires in COVID-19. Assay: immunoSEQ multiplex PCR; the TCRdb copy retains only in-frame clones and omits some. The sample consists of roughly 240,000 clones, around four fifths of them appearing once. Sequencing was performed on PBMCs or T cells enriched from blood (not recorded which). These receptors all come from a woman aged 35 to 49 who had been exposed to COVID-19.

The V gene is TRBV5-6, the J gene TRBJ1-2; 7 bases align to TRBD1. This CDR3 has 12 residues. Germline-derived CDR1 and CDR2 are SGHDT and YYEEEE. After removal of 4 bases from V and 4 bases from J, the junction contained 1 base not matched to a gene. CDR3 in amino acids: CASSRDSYGYTF. The DNA for the CDR3 is TGTGCCAGCAGCCGGGACAGCTATGGCTACACCTTC. The full variable domain, with the rest looked up from reference TRBV5-6 and TRBJ1-2, is DAGVTQSPTHLIKTRGQQVTLRCSPKSGHDTVSWYQQALGQGPQFIFQYYEEEERQRGNFPDRFSGHQFPNYSSELNVNALLLGDSALYLCASSRDSYGYTFGSGTRLTVV.

The chain is built from TRBV7-2 and TRBJ1-3; no clear D. Germline loops: CDR1 SGHTA, CDR2 FQGNSA. V lost 1 base to trimming and J lost 2 bases, with 9 bases between them. This CDR3 contains 15 residues. The CDR3 reads CASSLDPLAGNTIYF. For the CDR3, the DNA is TGTGCCAGCAGCTTAGACCCTCTAGCTGGAAACACCATATATTTT. The whole variable domain, remainder taken from reference TRBV7-2 and TRBJ1-3, is GAGVSQSPSNKVTEKGKDVELRCDPISGHTALYWYRQSLGQGLEFLIYFQGNSAPDKSGLPSDRFSAERTGGSVSTLTIQRTQQEDSAVYLCASSLDPLAGNTIYFGEGSWLTVV.

The chain uses TRBV24-1 and TRBJ1-5; 7 nucleotides agree with TRBD1. CDR3 length: 16 residues. Trimming removed 2 bases from V and 3 bases from J; junction bases left unmatched: 6. Per germline, CDR1 KGHDR and CDR2 SFDVKD. CDR3 DNA: TGTGCCACCAGTGATTCCACTGACAGGGTCAATCAGCCCCAGCATTTT. Protein product: CATSDSTDRVNQPQHF.

The chain links TRBV7-2 to TRBJ2-4; 7 bases map to TRBD2. The CDR3 has 15 amino acids. J gave up 0 bases and V 5 bases, and 4 bases lay outside the gene matches. The V gene's germline CDR1 is SGHTA and CDR2 FQGNSA. This chain's CDR3 is CASSIWEGAKNIQYF. In DNA, the CDR3 is TGTGCCAGCAGCATTTGGGAGGGAGCCAAAAACATTCAGTACTTC.

The chain joins TRBV12-5 to TRBJ1-6, with D perhaps matching TRBD1 (6 bases). Trimming removed 0 bases at V and 0 bases at J, with 21 bases between. This CDR3 is 21 amino acids long. The V gene's germline CDR1 is LGHNT and CDR2 FRNRAP. Here the CDR3 reads CASGLVLGGRSDFSYNSPLHF. The CDR3 DNA follows: TGTGCTAGTGGTTTGGTACTAGGGGGTCGATCAGATTTCTCCTATAATTCACCCCTCCACTTT.

This sequence joins TRBV12-3 or TRBV12-4 and TRBJ1-1; D gene unclear. This CDR3 has 12 residues. V lost 3 bases and J 7 bases, leaving 9 bases between the germline ends. Here the CDR3 DNA reads TGTGCCAGCAGTTTGGATGCGGTTGAAGCTTTCTTT. It is translated as CASSLDAVEAFF.

This clone occurred many times. J is TRBJ2-3 and V is TRBV18, with D possibly matching TRBD2 (7 bases). This CDR3 is built from 15 residues. V lost 5 bases and J lost 2, with 14 bases in between. The germline CDR1 and CDR2 sequences are KGHSH and LQKENI. The CDR3 DNA reads as TGTGCCAGCTCAGCGCGGGGGCTATTCACAGATACGCAGTATTTT. This translates into CASSARGLFTDTQYF.

This clone has only one observation. The chain recombines TRBV7-9 with TRBJ2-1, with D possibly being TRBD1 (5 bases). Germline assignment: CDR1 SEHNR and CDR2 FQNEAQ (reference sequence). The CDR3 consists of 14 residues. Trimming removed 2 bases from V and 7 bases from J, with 12 bases in between. The CDR3 loop is CASSLTGNLNEQFF. The CDR3 nucleotides are TGTGCCAGCAGCTTAACAGGAAACCTTAATGAGCAGTTCTTC.

The chain couples TRBV19 to TRBJ1-2; D ambiguous. Germline assignment: CDR1 LNHDA and CDR2 SQIVND (reference sequence). The CDR3 has 15 amino acids. Trimming left V 5 bases short and J 3 bases short, with 16 bases between. The CDR3 region is CASSPPGLKDYGYTF. The CDR3 DNA follows: TGTGCCAGTAGTCCCCCGGGATTAAAGGACTATGGCTACACCTTC.

The chain couples TRBV30 to TRBJ1-5; possible D gene TRBD1, 5 bases. The CDR3 runs 14 residues. Germline V gene sequence: CDR1 GTSNPN, CDR2 SVGIG (reference sequence). V was cut by 2 bases and J by 3 bases, with 11 bases left in between. CDR3 in amino acids: CAWSSTAYNQPQHF. The CDR3 nucleotides read TGTGCCTGGAGTTCGACAGCCTACAATCAGCCCCAGCATTTT.

The rearrangement uses TRBV3-1 (or the pseudogene TRBV3-2) and TRBJ1-2, with 12 nucleotides matching TRBD1. This CDR3 contains 15 residues. CDR1 is LGHDT and CDR2 is YNNKEL in the germline V gene (reference sequence). V lost 7 bases, J lost 4 bases, and 7 bases stayed unmatched. DNA for the CDR3: TGTGCCAGCACCCCTCGGGACAGGGGGCCCTATGGCTACACCTTC. Translation: CASTPRDRGPYGYTF.

The rearrangement uses TRBV6-5 and TRBJ1-1; no firm D call. Trimming took off 0 bases at V and 4 bases at J, with 6 bases between the two ends. The CDR3 totals 13 residues. Looked up from germline, CDR1 is MNHEY and CDR2 is SVGAGI. The CDR3 nucleotides are TGTGCCAGCAGTTACTCCATTGTCACTGAAGCTTTCTTT. Its translation: CASSYSIVTEAFF.

V and J are TRBV7-2 and TRBJ1-2, with TRBD1 matching over 7 bases. This CDR3 contains 14 residues. Trimming removed 5 bases from V and 4 bases from J; junction bases left unmatched: 7. Germline assignment: CDR1 SGHTA and CDR2 FQGNSA. DNA of the CDR3: TGTGCCAGCAGCAATACAGGGGCCGGCTATGGCTACACCTTC. Protein: CASSNTGAGYGYTF. Together with reference TRBV7-2 and TRBJ1-2, the CDR3 gives the full variable domain: GAGVSQSPSNKVTEKGKDVELRCDPISGHTALYWYRQSLGQGLEFLIYFQGNSAPDKSGLPSDRFSAERTGGSVSTLTIQRTQQEDSAVYLCASSNTGAGYGYTFGSGTRLTVV.

This clone came up a few times. This chain joins TRBV9 and TRBJ1-1, with D uncertain. The V end lost 0 bases, the J end lost 5 bases, and 20 bases lay between the germline ends. The CDR3 loop spans 17 amino acids. CDR1 and CDR2 (germline): SGDLS, YYNGEE. The CDR3 loop reads CASSVVGVLAGGTEAFF. As DNA, the CDR3 is TGTGCCAGCAGCGTAGTCGGGGTATTGGCAGGTGGGACTGAAGCTTTCTTT.

The gene calls are TRBV11-2 and TRBJ2-3; D ambiguous. Trimming cost V 1 base and J 6 bases, with 5 bases left between them. Germline CDR1 is SGHAT and CDR2 is FQNNGV. The CDR3 loop spans 12 amino acids. The CDR3 loop is CASSLVSDTQYF. The CDR3 DNA reads TGTGCCAGCAGCTTAGTTAGTGATACGCAGTATTTT.

This clone was seen a single time. This rearrangement joins TRBV5-1 to TRBJ2-2; D is possibly TRBD1 (5 bases). Germline assignment: CDR1 SGHRS and CDR2 YFSETQ. V was trimmed by 7 bases and J by 4 bases, leaving 11 bases between them. This CDR3 is built from 13 residues. CDR3 bases: TGCGCCAGCCGCGTTGGGGCCACCGGGGAGCTGTTTTTT. This sequence encodes CASRVGATGELFF.

The J gene is TRBJ1-1, the V gene TRBV19; 7 positions agree with TRBD1. Germline lookup yields CDR1 LNHDA and CDR2 SQIVND (reference sequence). J was trimmed by 1 base and V by 1 base; bases with no gene match: 3. The CDR3 contains 15 residues. The CDR3 DNA is TGTGCCAGTAGTATAGCGGGACAGCCGAACACTGAAGCTTTCTTT. Translated, it gives CASSIAGQPNTEAFF. The full variable domain, completed using reference TRBV19 and TRBJ1-1, is DGGITQSPKYLFRKEGQNVTLSCEQNLNHDAMYWYRQDPGQGLRLIYYSQIVNDFQKGDIAEGYSVSREKKESFPLTVTSAQKNPTAFYLCASSIAGQPNTEAFFGQGTRLTVV.

This chain joins TRBV20-1 and TRBJ2-5; 9 bases match TRBD1. The junction had 6 bases not matched to a gene; V was cut back by 3 bases and J by 4 bases. The germline gives CDR1 DFQATT, CDR2 SNEGSKA (reference sequence). The CDR3 runs 14 residues. CDR3 nucleotides: TGCAGTGCTAGTGGGGGGACAGGGCTAGAGACCCAGTACTTC. Protein sequence: CSASGGTGLETQYF.

The chain couples TRBV28 to TRBJ2-7, with 8 bases lining up with TRBD1. The trim removed 3 bases at V and 7 bases at J, leaving 5 bases unmatched. Looked up from germline, CDR1 is MDHEN and CDR2 is SYDVKM. The CDR3 runs to 13 residues. CDR3 sequence: CASSLTGVGEQYF. The DNA for the CDR3 is TGTGCCAGCAGTTTGACAGGGGTGGGTGAGCAGTACTTC. Full variable domain (remainder filled in from reference TRBV28 and TRBJ2-7): DVKVTQSSRYLVKRTGEKVFLECVQDMDHENMFWYRQDPGLGLRLIYFSYDVKMKEKGDIPEGYSVSREKKERFSLILESASTNQTSMYLCASSLTGVGEQYFGPGTRLTVT.

The gene calls are TRBV4-1 and TRBJ2-7; 9 bases line up with TRBD1. J gave up 3 bases and V 4 bases, and 7 bases lay outside the gene matches. This CDR3 contains 15 residues. The germline CDR1 and CDR2 sequences are MGHRA and YSYEKL. The CDR3 DNA is TGCGCCAGCAGCCCGGGACAGGGAGCAGACTACGAGCAGTACTTC. The encoded protein is CASSPGQGADYEQYF.

This chain uses TRBV28 with TRBJ1-1, with D uncertain. This CDR3 has 16 amino acids. The ends were cut back, 8 bases at V and 1 base at J, with 20 bases in the middle. Germline V gives CDR1 MDHEN, CDR2 SYDVKM. The CDR3 coding sequence is TGTGCCAGCCCGTCATCTGCATACTCCGAGAACACTGAAGCTTTCTTT. It encodes CASPSSAYSENTEAFF.

V and J are TRBV7-3 and TRBJ2-2, with a tentative D call TRBD1 (6 bases). Trimming stripped 4 bases from V and 4 bases from J, with 16 bases between. Germline CDR1 and CDR2: SGHTA and FQGTGA. The CDR3 consists of 16 residues. CDR3 sequence: CASSSGRQGRTGELFF. CDR3 nucleotides: TGTGCCAGCAGCTCCGGCCGCCAGGGGCGCACCGGGGAGCTGTTTTTT.

J is TRBJ2-4 and V is TRBV2; TRBD2 aligns across 11 bases. The germline gives CDR1 SNHLY, CDR2 FYNNEI. Trimming cost V 6 bases and J 0 bases; bases outside gene matches: 4. The CDR3 covers 16 residues. The CDR3 protein is CASSLGLAGAKNIQYF. In DNA form, the CDR3 reads TGTGCCAGCAGCCTTGGACTAGCGGGAGCCAAAAACATTCAGTACTTC.

This chain joins TRBV11-2 and TRBJ2-6, with 15 nucleotides matching TRBD2. Germline loops: CDR1 SGHAT, CDR2 FQNNGV. The CDR3 has 18 amino acids. The V and J ends lost 4 bases and 4 bases, in that order; junction bases with no gene match: 5. CDR3 amino acids: CASSSGLAGGRGANVLTF. Here the CDR3 DNA reads TGTGCCAGCAGCTCCGGACTAGCGGGGGGGAGAGGGGCCAACGTCCTGACTTTC.